The 2 T cell receptor beta chains presented below share a single source sample, sequenced in a study of CD8+CD57+ T cells in acquired aplastic anemia. Patients selected for sequencing had displayed CD8+CD57+ cell expansion by flow cytometry. The template used for profiling TCR beta VDJ and CDR3 was genomic DNA. TCRdb re-analysed the reads in MiXCR, keeping a single row per CDR3 protein. This sample has under 350,000 distinct CDR3 sequences, with about 50% found just once. Input material: sorted CD4+, CD8+, or CD8+CD57+ T cells (not recorded which) from PBMCs. These receptors all stem from a human donor with aplastic anemia.

The J gene is TRBJ2-7, the V gene TRBV5-6, with 8 bases lining up with TRBD1. Trimming cost V 4 bases and J 2 bases; bases outside gene matches: 5. The CDR3 has 14 residues. CDR1 and CDR2 from the germline V gene are SGHDT and YYEEEE. The CDR3 nucleotides are TGTGCCAGCAGCACCGGACAGGGAACCTACGAGCAGTACTTC. Its translation: CASSTGQGTYEQYF.

The V and J genes are TRBV19 and TRBJ2-7; D is unclear. V was clipped by 1 base and J by 6 bases, with 19 bases between them. From germline, CDR1 is LNHDA and CDR2 SQIVND (reference sequence). The CDR3 runs 16 residues. The CDR3 protein is CASSIGGSASQLEQYF. CDR3 DNA: TGTGCCAGTAGTATAGGAGGATCAGCCAGCCAACTCGAGCAGTACTTC.